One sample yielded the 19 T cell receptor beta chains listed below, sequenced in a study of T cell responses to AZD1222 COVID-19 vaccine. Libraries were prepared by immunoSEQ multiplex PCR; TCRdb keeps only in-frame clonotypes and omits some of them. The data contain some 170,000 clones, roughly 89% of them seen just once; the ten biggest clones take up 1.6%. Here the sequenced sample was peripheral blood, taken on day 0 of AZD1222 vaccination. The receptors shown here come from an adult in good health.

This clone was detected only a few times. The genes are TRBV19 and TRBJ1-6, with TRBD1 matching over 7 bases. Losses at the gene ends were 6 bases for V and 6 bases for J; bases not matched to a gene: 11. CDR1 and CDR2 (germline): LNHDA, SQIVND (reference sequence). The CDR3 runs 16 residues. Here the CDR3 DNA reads TGTGCCAGTAGCCCTTCAACAGGGGTCGGTAATTCACCCCTCCACTTT. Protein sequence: CASSPSTGVGNSPLHF.

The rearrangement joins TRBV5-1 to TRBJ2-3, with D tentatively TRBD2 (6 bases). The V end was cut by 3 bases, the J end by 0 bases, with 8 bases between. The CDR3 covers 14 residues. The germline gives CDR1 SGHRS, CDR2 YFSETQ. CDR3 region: CASSSSGSTDTQYF. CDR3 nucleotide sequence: TGCGCCAGCAGCTCCAGCGGGAGCACAGATACGCAGTATTTT.

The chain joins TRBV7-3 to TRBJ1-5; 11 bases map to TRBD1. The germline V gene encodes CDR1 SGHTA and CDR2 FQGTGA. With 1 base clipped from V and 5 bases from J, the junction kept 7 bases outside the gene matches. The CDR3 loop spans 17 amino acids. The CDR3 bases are TGTGCCAGCAGCTTAAAGAGGGGGACAGGGGGTTATCAGCCCCAGCATTTT. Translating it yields CASSLKRGTGGYQPQHF.

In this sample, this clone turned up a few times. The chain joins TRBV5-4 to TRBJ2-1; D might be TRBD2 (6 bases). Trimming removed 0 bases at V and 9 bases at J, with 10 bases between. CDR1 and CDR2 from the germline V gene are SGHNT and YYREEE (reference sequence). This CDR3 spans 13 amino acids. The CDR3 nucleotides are TGTGCCAGCAGCTTGGCGGGGGTGGCTGAGCAGTTCTTC. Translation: CASSLAGVAEQFF. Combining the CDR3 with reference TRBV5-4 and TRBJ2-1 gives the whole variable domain ETGVTQSPTHLIKTRGQQVTLRCSSQSGHNTVSWYQQALGQGPQFIFQYYREEENGRGNFPPRFSGLQFPNYSSELNVNALELDDSALYLCASSLAGVAEQFFGPGTRLTVL.

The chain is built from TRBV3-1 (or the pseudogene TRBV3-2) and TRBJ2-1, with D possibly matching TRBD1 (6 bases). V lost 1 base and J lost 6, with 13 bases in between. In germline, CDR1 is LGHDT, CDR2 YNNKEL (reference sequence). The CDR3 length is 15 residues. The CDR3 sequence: CASSQVPDSFNEQFF. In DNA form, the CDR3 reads TGTGCCAGCAGCCAAGTCCCGGACAGTTTCAATGAGCAGTTCTTC.

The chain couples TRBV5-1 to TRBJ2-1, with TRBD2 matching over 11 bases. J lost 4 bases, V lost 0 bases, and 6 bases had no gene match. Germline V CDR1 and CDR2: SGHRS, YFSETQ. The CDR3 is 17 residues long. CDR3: CASSLAGGTSGYNEQFF. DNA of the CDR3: TGCGCCAGCAGCTTGGCCGGCGGGACTAGCGGTTACAATGAGCAGTTCTTC.

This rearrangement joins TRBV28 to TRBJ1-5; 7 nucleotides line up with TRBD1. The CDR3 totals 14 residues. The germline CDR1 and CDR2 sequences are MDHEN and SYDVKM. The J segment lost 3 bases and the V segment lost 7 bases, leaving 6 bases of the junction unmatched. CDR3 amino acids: CASTRDRINQPQHF. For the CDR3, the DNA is TGTGCCAGCACCCGGGACAGAATCAATCAGCCCCAGCATTTT.

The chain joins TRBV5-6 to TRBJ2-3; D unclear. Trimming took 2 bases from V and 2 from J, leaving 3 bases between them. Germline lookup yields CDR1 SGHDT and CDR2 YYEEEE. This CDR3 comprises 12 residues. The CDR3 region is CASSFTTDTQYF. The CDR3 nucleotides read TGTGCCAGCAGCTTTACCACAGATACGCAGTATTTT.

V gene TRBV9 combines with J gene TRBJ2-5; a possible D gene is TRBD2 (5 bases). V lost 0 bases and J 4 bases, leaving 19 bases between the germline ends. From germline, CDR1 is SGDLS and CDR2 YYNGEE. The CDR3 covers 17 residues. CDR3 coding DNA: TGTGCCAGCAGCGTAGGAGGGCGGCTAGTTGGTAGAGAGACCCAGTACTTC. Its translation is CASSVGGRLVGRETQYF.

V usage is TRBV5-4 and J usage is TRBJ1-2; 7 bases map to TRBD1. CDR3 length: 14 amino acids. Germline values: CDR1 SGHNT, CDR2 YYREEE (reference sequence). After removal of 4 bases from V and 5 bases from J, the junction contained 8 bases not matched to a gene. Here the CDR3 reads CASSAGQRSYGYTF. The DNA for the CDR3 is TGTGCCAGCAGCGCGGGACAGAGATCATATGGCTACACCTTC.

The CDR3 sequence: CASSAQLAGGSYNEQFF. The DNA for the CDR3 is TGTGCCAGCAGCGCCCAACTAGCGGGCGGCTCCTACAATGAGCAGTTCTTC. The rearrangement joins TRBV11-2 to TRBJ2-1, with 9 bases aligning to TRBD2. The CDR3 runs 17 residues. Germline V gene data show CDR1 as SGHAT and CDR2 as FQNNGV. V gave up 5 bases and J gave up 0 bases; unmatched junction bases: 8.

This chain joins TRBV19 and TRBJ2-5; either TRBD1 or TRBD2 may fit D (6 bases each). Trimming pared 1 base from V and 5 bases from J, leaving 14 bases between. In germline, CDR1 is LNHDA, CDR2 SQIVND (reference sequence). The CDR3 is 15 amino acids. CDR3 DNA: TGTGCCAGTAGTATAGGAAGGGGGGCTACCGAGACCCAGTACTTC. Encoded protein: CASSIGRGATETQYF.

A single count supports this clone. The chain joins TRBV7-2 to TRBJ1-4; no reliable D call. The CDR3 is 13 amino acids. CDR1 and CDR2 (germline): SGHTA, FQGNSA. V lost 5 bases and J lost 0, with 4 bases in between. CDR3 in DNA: TGTGCCAGCAGCCTCTCAACTAATGAAAAACTGTTTTTT. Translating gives CASSLSTNEKLFF. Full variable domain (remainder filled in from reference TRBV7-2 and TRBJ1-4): GAGVSQSPSNKVTEKGKDVELRCDPISGHTALYWYRQSLGQGLEFLIYFQGNSAPDKSGLPSDRFSAERTGGSVSTLTIQRTQQEDSAVYLCASSLSTNEKLFFGSGTQLSVL.

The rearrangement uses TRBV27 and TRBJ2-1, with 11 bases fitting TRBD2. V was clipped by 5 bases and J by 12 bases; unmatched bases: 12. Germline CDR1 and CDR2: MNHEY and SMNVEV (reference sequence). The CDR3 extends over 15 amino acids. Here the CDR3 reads CASSLGTSGGLGQFF. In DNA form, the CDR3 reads TGTGCCAGCAGTCTCGGGACTAGCGGTGGGTTAGGGCAGTTCTTC.

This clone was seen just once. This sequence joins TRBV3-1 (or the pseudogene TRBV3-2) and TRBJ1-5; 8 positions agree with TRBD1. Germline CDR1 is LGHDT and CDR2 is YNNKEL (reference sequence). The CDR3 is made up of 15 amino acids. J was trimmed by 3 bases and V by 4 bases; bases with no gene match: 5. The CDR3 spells CASSRGQGNNQPQHF. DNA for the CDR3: TGTGCCAGCAGCCGAGGACAGGGAAACAATCAGCCCCAGCATTTT.

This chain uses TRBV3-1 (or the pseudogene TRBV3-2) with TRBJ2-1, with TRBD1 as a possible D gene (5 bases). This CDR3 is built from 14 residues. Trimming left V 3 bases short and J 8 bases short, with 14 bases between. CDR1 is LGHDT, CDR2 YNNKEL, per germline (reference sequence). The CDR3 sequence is CASSHTMTADEQFF. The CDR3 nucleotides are TGTGCCAGCAGCCACACGATGACAGCTGATGAGCAGTTCTTC.

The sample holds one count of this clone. DNA of the CDR3: TGTGCCAGCAGCTTGGCAGGGGGCGCCGGAGGCTACACCTTC. It is translated as CASSLAGGAGGYTF. The chain combines TRBV5-4 with TRBJ1-2; 8 bases are a match to TRBD1. V was pared by 0 bases and J by 8 bases, with 6 bases of the junction left unmatched. This CDR3 is built from 14 residues. Looked up from germline, CDR1 is SGHNT and CDR2 is YYREEE (reference sequence).

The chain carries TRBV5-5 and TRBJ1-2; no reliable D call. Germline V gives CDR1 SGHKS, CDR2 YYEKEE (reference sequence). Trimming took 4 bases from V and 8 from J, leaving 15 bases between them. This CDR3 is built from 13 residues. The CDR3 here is CASSPPRAAGYTF. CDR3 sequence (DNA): TGTGCCAGCAGCCCTCCGAGGGCTGCAGGCTACACCTTC.

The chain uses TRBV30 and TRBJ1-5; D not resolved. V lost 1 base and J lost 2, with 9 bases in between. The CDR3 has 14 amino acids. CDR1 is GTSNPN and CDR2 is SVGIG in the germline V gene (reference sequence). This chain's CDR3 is CAWSGGPGNQPQHF. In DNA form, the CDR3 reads TGTGCCTGGAGTGGGGGTCCTGGCAATCAGCCCCAGCATTTT. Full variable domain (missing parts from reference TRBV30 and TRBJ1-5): SQTIHQWPATLVQPVGSPLSLECTVEGTSNPNLYWYRQAAGRGLQLLFYSVGIGQISSEVPQNLSASRPQDRQFILSSKKLLLSDSGFYLCAWSGGPGNQPQHFGDGTRLSIL.